A single TCR beta chain is shown here with its context. This clonotype appeared a few times. The antigen it binds to is not known. The sample holds no much larger clone one base away, and base qualities are not on file. The sample originates from a study of T cells in Graves' hyperthyroidism and ophthalmopathy (dated by TCRdb to about 2019). A note on the overall study: Peripheral blood samples were taken at initial diagnosis, before any treatment was given. To identify distinguishing TCR V-J signatures, a discovery cohort of 100 or so patients was used, comprising 43 with Graves' ophthalmopathy and around 60 with stable Graves' hyperthyroidism. An independent validation cohort of fewer than 20 hyperthyroidism patients and over 15 patients who later progressed to ophthalmopathy tested prospective prediction of ophthalmopathy. The approximately 95 discovery patients were divided at random into training and test sets in a 7:3 ratio. Thyroid tissue and blood T-cell repertoires from several Graves' hyperthyroidism patients were also compared in the study. After blood sampling, hyperthyroidism patients were treated with methimazole at a starting dose of 30 mg daily, and ophthalmopathy patients were treated with high-dose intravenous methylprednisolone. TCR Vbeta CDR3 sequencing of approximately 140 peripheral blood samples (over 40 ophthalmopathy, over 70 hyperthyroidism and around 17 progressor patients) is reported in the paper.

TCR beta CDR3 regions were amplified from RNA transcripts. The TCR CDR3 was subjected to a first round of RT-PCR using the HTBI primer set and the Qiagen OneStep RT-PCR kit. Libraries were constructed in a second round of multiplex PCR, after which size selection and purification were performed. Sequencing of the libraries was done on an Illumina HiSeq2000 using paired-end 100 bp reads. For the original study's pipeline: Raw data were processed with SOAPnuke, discarding reads with adapters, uncalled bases, mean Phred below 15, or no exact constant-primer or identifier match. COPE v1.2.5 was used to merge high-quality paired reads, and clonotypes were defined as unique nucleotide sequences. MiTCR v1.1 was used to align clonotypes to the IMGT TRBV, TRBD and TRBJ reference segments. Only V-J combinations with frequency above 0.0001, covering 99.2% of repertoires, were analysed. A TCS score was defined as the ratio between F50 (clonal expansion) and ExV (chaos), using BLOSUM62-based TCRdist between CDR3 peptides within each V-J. Welch's t-statistics and random forest reduced roughly 540 V-J features to 13, which were used in a naive Bayes classifier (R e1071). The public reads were run again by TCRdb, first through fastp at Q25 and then through MiXCR, and only productive beta chains were kept. All rows with the same CDR3 protein become a single entry with the most common DNA and genes. It is TCRdb's table, rather than the study itself, that gives the V and J calls and clone size. The sample table contains about 290,000 distinct CDR3 sequences; only one count was recorded for roughly an eighth of them. The ten top clones hold roughly 7.9% of the sample.

Study-level results and caveats: In validation, the model predicted progression to ophthalmopathy with around 71% sensitivity and around 72% specificity, a median of 6.5 months before onset. Sample size was not statistically predetermined, and investigators were not blinded to group allocation. Ophthalmopathy was separated from stable hyperthyroidism by a 13 V-J signature model, with over 85% sensitivity and 81% to 82% specificity obtained in cross-validation and 80%/75% obtained in testing. Most expanded thyroid clonotypes (frequency above 0.001) were also detected in blood, a finding suggesting that blood repertoires may reflect thyroid immune responses.

CDR1 and CDR2, per the germline V gene, are SGHRS and YFSETQ. Taken from cysteine to phenylalanine, the CDR3 has 15 residues. CDR3 DNA is the only sequence kept; it has 45 bases, read in frame from the first base. V loses 1 base, J loses 5 bases, and the germline ends lie 16 bases apart. Graves' hyperthyroidism was defined as stable when no progression to ophthalmopathy occurred over 18 months of follow-up. The hyperthyroidism patients were between 18 and 65 years old and newly diagnosed, with a disease duration of less than 2 months. Any patient with an uncontrolled infection, another autoimmune disease, pregnancy or lactation was excluded. Clinical symptoms, serum thyroxine and TRAb, thyroid ultrasound, and orbital computed tomography formed the basis for the diagnoses. PBMCs were separated from roughly 10 ml of fresh peripheral blood using Ficoll-Paque density gradient centrifugation. Total RNA was extracted using Trizol reagent, and RNA quality was assessed on an Agilent 2100 Bioanalyzer.

The sequenced sample was blood. The V gene is TRBV5-1 and the J gene is TRBJ2-7, and TRBD2 may be the D gene, going by 6 matching bases. The receptor was derived from a woman in her thirties or forties with Graves' hyperthyroidism. The DNA sequence is as follows: TGCGCCAGCAGCTTGATCCTAGCGAACCGCCACGAGCAGTACTTC. The translation is CASSLILANRHEQYF.